The T cell receptor beta chain under discussion was sequenced for a study of T cells in localized non-small cell lung cancer. Study observations and caveats: Of the top 100 tumor clones, median roughly 53 were in adjacent lung, approximately 28 among its top 100. One tumor region alone was sequenced, and heterogeneity therefore remains possible. Clonality peaked in uninvolved adjacent lung rather than tumor.

In the case of this clone: Its matching antigen is unknown.

This table comes from immunoSEQ multiplex PCR, and its TCRdb copy is limited to in-frame clones, with some not included. The table lists 50,000 to 70,000 clones, roughly 79% of them singletons, with roughly 4.8% in the top ten. V trimming: 10 bases; J trimming: 0 bases; junction bases outside the gene matches: 5. Germline V gene data show CDR1 as MNHEY and CDR2 as SMNVEV (reference sequence). The CDR3 is 14 amino acids. The chain carries TRBV27 and TRBJ2-2, with 7 positions matching TRBD2. The sequence came from a man aged 40 to 70 with stage II lung adenocarcinoma. The source was PBMCs, collected before any cancer treatment. Here the CDR3 reads CATSSGANTGELFF. CDR3 coding DNA: TGTGCCACTTCTAGCGGAGCGAACACCGGGGAGCTGTTTTTT.